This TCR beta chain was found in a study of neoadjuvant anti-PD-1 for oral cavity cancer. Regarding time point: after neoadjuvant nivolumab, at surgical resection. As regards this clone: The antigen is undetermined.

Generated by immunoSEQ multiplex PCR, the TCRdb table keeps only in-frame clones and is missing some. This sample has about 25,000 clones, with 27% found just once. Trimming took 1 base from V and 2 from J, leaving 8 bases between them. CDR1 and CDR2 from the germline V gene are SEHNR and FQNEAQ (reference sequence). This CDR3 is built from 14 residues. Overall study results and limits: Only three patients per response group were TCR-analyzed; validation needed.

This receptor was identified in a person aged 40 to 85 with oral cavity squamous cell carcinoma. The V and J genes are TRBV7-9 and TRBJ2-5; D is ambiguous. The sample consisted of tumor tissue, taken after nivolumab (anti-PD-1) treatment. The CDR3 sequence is CASSLVGTQETQYF. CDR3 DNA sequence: TGTGCCAGCAGCTTAGTCGGCACGCAAGAGACCCAGTACTTC.